This T cell receptor beta chain was documented in a study of CD8+ T cells in alopecia areata. Study details: Administration of oral tofacitinib to treated patients was at 5 to 10 mg twice daily. For 6 to 18 months, tofacitinib was taken, and 6 months off drug followed.

Extraction and reverse transcription of RNA yielded cDNA as the sequencing template. Clones were sequenced by immunoSEQ multiplex PCR, and TCRdb holds only the in-frame ones, with some missing. The sample has some 100,000 clones; 30% to 40% are singletons. This clone was picked up one time. The target antigen is unknown. Sequence at one end of the junction differs from germline and may be a read error. Study-level results: An increase in clonality over normal scalp was evident in lesional scalp, especially alopecia totalis/universalis.

CDR3 length equals 14 residues. The germline CDR1 and CDR2 sequences are GTSNPN and SVGIG (reference sequence). The sequence was obtained from a human donor with alopecia areata. V and J are TRBV30 and TRBJ2-7; no reliable D call. What was sequenced was CD4+ T cells sorted from blood. In DNA form, the CDR3 reads TGTGCCTGGAGTGTACGGGCTTACCCCTACGTGCAGTACTTC. The encoded protein is CAWSVRAYPYVQYF.